These 10 T cell receptor beta chains share one sample of origin, sequenced in a study of OX40 agonist ivuxolimab in advanced cancers. Repertoires were generated with immunoSEQ multiplex PCR, while TCRdb's copy carries only in-frame clones and drops some. Among roughly 80,000 clones listed, around 80% were seen once. This sample comprised CD4+ or CD8+ T cells sorted from blood, obtained in a trial of the OX40 agonist ivuxolimab. The source of these receptors is an adult with an advanced solid tumor such as melanoma, head and neck, liver or kidney cancer.

The rearrangement joins TRBV27 to TRBJ2-5; 11 bases fit TRBD2. There are 15 residues in the CDR3. Looked up from germline, CDR1 is MNHEY and CDR2 is SMNVEV (reference sequence). V lost 4 bases, J lost 5 bases, and 6 bases stayed unmatched. CDR3 in amino acids: CASSYSGGARETQYF. CDR3 coding DNA: TGTGCCAGCAGTTATAGCGGGGGGGCCCGTGAGACCCAGTACTTC.

This sequence joins TRBV4-3 and TRBJ2-1; 10 nucleotides match TRBD2. This CDR3 is built from 16 residues. The V gene's germline CDR1 is LGHNA and CDR2 YSLEER. The V gene end was trimmed by 3 bases and the J gene end by 1 base; junction bases not matched to a gene: 3. CDR3 sequence: CASSHVAGGSYNEQFF. Here the CDR3 DNA reads TGCGCCAGCAGCCACGTAGCGGGGGGTTCCTACAATGAGCAGTTCTTC.

The chain combines TRBV5-1 with TRBJ2-7; 10 nucleotides line up with TRBD1. The CDR3 is 13 residues long. The J segment lost 2 bases and the V segment lost 5 bases, leaving 1 base of the junction unmatched. CDR1 is SGHRS, CDR2 YFSETQ, per germline. The CDR3 DNA sequence: TGCGCCAGCAGGGGGACAGGGGCCTACGAGCAGTACTTC. Translated, it gives CASRGTGAYEQYF.

This CDR3 is CASSSLPSNTEAFF. CDR3 bases: TGTGCCAGCAGCTCATTGCCCTCGAACACTGAAGCTTTCTTT. The chain combines TRBV7-2 with TRBJ1-1; no definite D call. Germline lookup yields CDR1 SGHTA and CDR2 FQGNSA. The ends were cut back, 4 bases at V and 1 base at J, with 10 bases in the middle. The CDR3 contains 14 residues.

V gene TRBV7-8 combines with J gene TRBJ1-4; tentatively, D is TRBD1 (5 bases). This CDR3 region has 16 residues. V was cut by 1 base and J by 4 bases, with 13 bases left in between. Looked up from germline, CDR1 is SGHVS and CDR2 is FQNEAQ. The DNA of the CDR3 is TGTGCCAGCAGCTTAGGCACAGGCGGCCTTAATGAAAAACTGTTTTTT. Its protein is CASSLGTGGLNEKLFF.

The chain carries TRBV5-6 and TRBJ1-2; a possible D gene is TRBD1 (6 bases). The CDR3 has 12 amino acids. Germline CDR1 and CDR2: SGHDT and YYEEEE. V was pared by 4 bases and J by 8 bases, with 12 bases between. The CDR3 is CASSPSGAGYTF. CDR3 DNA: TGTGCCAGCAGCCCGTCAGGGGCCGGCTACACCTTC. Drawing the rest from reference TRBV5-6 and TRBJ1-2, the complete variable domain is DAGVTQSPTHLIKTRGQQVTLRCSPKSGHDTVSWYQQALGQGPQFIFQYYEEEERQRGNFPDRFSGHQFPNYSSELNVNALLLGDSALYLCASSPSGAGYTFGSGTRLTVV.

The chain is built from TRBV10-2 and TRBJ1-5; D is unclear. The CDR3 has 12 amino acids. V was clipped by 0 bases and J by 9 bases, with 6 bases between them. Germline V gene data show CDR1 as WSHSY and CDR2 as SAAADI. The CDR3: CASSESAGPQHF. In DNA, the CDR3 is TGCGCCAGCAGTGAGTCTGCGGGGCCCCAGCATTTT.

This chain uses TRBV7-8 with TRBJ1-2, with a tentative D call TRBD1 (6 bases). V shed 5 bases and J shed 5 bases, with 18 bases lying between them. Germline CDR1 reads SGHVS; CDR2 reads FQNEAQ. The CDR3 loop spans 15 amino acids. For the CDR3, the DNA is TGTGCCAGCAGCACGGACAGCTCGTACGGGTATGGCTACACCTTC. Its translation is CASSTDSSYGYGYTF.

This chain connects TRBV6-1 to TRBJ2-6; 7 bases are shared with TRBD1. The CDR3 is 15 amino acids. Per germline, CDR1 MNHNS and CDR2 SASEGT. With V trimmed by 11 bases and J by 2 bases, 9 bases remained unmatched. The chain's CDR3 is CAGKTGTPGANVLTF. The CDR3 DNA reads as TGTGCCGGCAAGACAGGGACCCCTGGGGCCAACGTCCTGACTTTC.

This sequence joins TRBV7-6 and TRBJ2-2; TRBD2 matches 9 bases. CDR1 is SGHVS and CDR2 is FNYEAQ in the germline V gene. The CDR3 covers 17 residues. The V segment lost 2 bases and the J segment 2 bases; nucleotides outside the gene matches: 6. CDR3 sequence (DNA): TGTGCCAGCAGCTTACGCGGGAGGGGACCAAACACCGGGGAGCTGTTTTTT. As protein: CASSLRGRGPNTGELFF.